These 15 T cell receptor beta chains share one sample of origin, sequenced in a study of blood T cell repertoires in COVID-19. TCRdb's copy holds only in-frame clones and misses some; the assay was immunoSEQ multiplex PCR. The table lists more than 150,000 clones, less than 90% of them singletons. What was sequenced was peripheral blood. All receptors derive from a man in his 70s with active or convalescent COVID-19.

The chain recombines TRBV10-3 with TRBJ1-5, with D hard to call. V was pared by 0 bases and J by 6 bases, with 12 bases between. This CDR3 contains 15 residues. Germline assignment: CDR1 ENHRY and CDR2 SYGVKD. CDR3 DNA: TGTGCCATCAGTGAGTCCTCGGGTTTTATTCAGCCCCAGCATTTT. Protein sequence: CAISESSGFIQPQHF.

J is TRBJ2-2 and V is TRBV24-1; 12 bases align to TRBD1. The trim removed 6 bases at V and 7 bases at J, leaving 5 bases unmatched. The germline V gene has CDR1 KGHDR and CDR2 SFDVKD. This CDR3 comprises 15 residues. The CDR3 DNA reads as TGTGCCACCAGTCCCGGGACAGGGGGCATCGGGGAGCTGTTTTTT. Its protein product is CATSPGTGGIGELFF.

The chain combines TRBV18 with TRBJ1-2, with 8 bases fitting TRBD1. Germline V gives CDR1 KGHSH, CDR2 LQKENI. The CDR3 consists of 14 residues. V was pared by 8 bases and J by 0 bases, with 5 bases of the junction left unmatched. CDR3 sequence reads: CASATDRANYGYTF. The CDR3, as DNA: TGTGCCAGCGCCACGGACAGGGCTAACTATGGCTACACCTTC.

This chain links TRBV28 with TRBJ1-5; D gene ambiguous. This CDR3 has 15 amino acids. The germline V and J ends were trimmed by 5 bases and 6 bases, with 17 bases remaining between them. CDR1 and CDR2 from the germline V gene are MDHEN and SYDVKM. The CDR3 nucleotides read TGTGCCAGCAGTCCGGCCGGACGGGAGGGTCAGCCCCAGCATTTT. Translation: CASSPAGREGQPQHF. Combining the CDR3 with reference TRBV28 and TRBJ1-5 gives the whole variable domain DVKVTQSSRYLVKRTGEKVFLECVQDMDHENMFWYRQDPGLGLRLIYFSYDVKMKEKGDIPEGYSVSREKKERFSLILESASTNQTSMYLCASSPAGREGQPQHFGDGTRLSIL.

This chain connects TRBV28 to TRBJ1-2; TRBD1 agrees at 7 bases. The J segment lost 4 bases and the V segment lost 7 bases, leaving 18 bases of the junction unmatched. CDR1 is MDHEN, CDR2 SYDVKM, per germline. CDR3 length equals 17 residues. The CDR3 region is CASTVGSWDRLLYGYTF. In nucleotides, the CDR3 is TGTGCCAGCACCGTGGGGTCCTGGGACAGACTTCTCTATGGCTACACCTTC.

The J gene is TRBJ2-5, the V gene TRBV7-9, with a tentative D call TRBD2 (7 bases). This CDR3 is 15 amino acids long. CDR1 SEHNR and CDR2 FQNEAQ come from the germline V gene (reference sequence). V lost 3 bases and J 5 bases, leaving 16 bases between the germline ends. The CDR3 reads CASSLWPGGKETQYF. The CDR3 DNA follows: TGTGCCAGCAGCTTGTGGCCGGGGGGCAAGGAGACCCAGTACTTC.

The chain recombines TRBV4-1 with TRBJ2-1, with 9 bases that match TRBD1. Germline CDR1 MGHRA, CDR2 YSYEKL. With V trimmed by 10 bases and J by 7 bases, 17 bases remained unmatched. The CDR3 totals 16 residues. The CDR3 reads CANLPGQGPFTNEQFF. In nucleotides, the CDR3 is TGCGCCAACCTACCCGGACAGGGGCCCTTTACAAATGAGCAGTTCTTC.

This clone was observed a few times. The chain has TRBV10-3 and TRBJ1-4; a weak D match, TRBD1 (5 bases). The CDR3 totals 15 residues. With 10 bases removed from V and 0 bases from J, the gap between germline ends came to 15 bases. Germline V CDR1 and CDR2: ENHRY, SYGVKD. The CDR3 DNA reads as TGTGCCACCAAACTTGGGGGGGCAACTAATGAAAAACTGTTTTTT. Translated, it gives CATKLGGATNEKLFF.

This chain links TRBV9 with TRBJ2-5; TRBD2 aligns across 8 bases. Trimming took 1 base from V and 5 from J; bases not matched to a gene: 7. Germline CDR1 is SGDLS and CDR2 is YYNGEE. The CDR3 is 15 residues long. In DNA, the CDR3 is TGTGCCAGCAGCGTATTAAGCCGGGGGGGCGAGACCCAGTACTTC. Translating gives CASSVLSRGGETQYF.

This clone was seen only a few times. This rearrangement joins TRBV2 to TRBJ2-3; 7 positions agree with TRBD2. The germline gives CDR1 SNHLY, CDR2 FYNNEI. V trimming: 3 bases; J trimming: 6 bases; junction bases outside the gene matches: 6. The CDR3 extends over 14 amino acids. The CDR3 here is CASSEASGGDTQYF. The CDR3 DNA reads TGTGCCAGCAGTGAGGCTAGCGGAGGGGATACGCAGTATTTT.

The rearrangement uses TRBV11-1 and TRBJ2-2; D may be TRBD1 (6 bases). The V gene lost 5 bases and the J gene lost 5 bases, with 9 bases spanning the gap. The CDR3 consists of 13 residues. Germline V CDR1 and CDR2: SGHAT, FQDESV (reference sequence). CDR3 amino acids: CASSHQGTGELFF. CDR3 in DNA: TGTGCCAGCAGCCACCAGGGGACCGGGGAGCTGTTTTTT.

The chain joins TRBV4-3 to TRBJ2-7, with 10 nucleotides matching TRBD1. Germline V CDR1 and CDR2: LGHNA, YSLEER. The ends lost 3 bases at V and 6 bases at J; junction bases unmatched: 11. CDR3 length: 16 amino acids. The CDR3 here is CASSQGVGQGSLEQYF. DNA of the CDR3: TGCGCCAGCAGCCAGGGGGTGGGACAGGGGTCCCTCGAGCAGTACTTC.

The chain joins TRBV28 to TRBJ2-1, with 11 bases fitting TRBD2. This CDR3 has 19 amino acids. The trim removed 8 bases at V and 7 bases at J, leaving 22 bases unmatched. CDR1 is MDHEN, CDR2 SYDVKM, per germline. The DNA of the CDR3 is TGTGCCAGCGGGGGCTCGCGGTTGTCTAGCGGGAGGAGGGTAAATGAGCAGTTCTTC. It is translated as CASGGSRLSSGRRVNEQFF.

This clone has only a few counts. The chain carries TRBV2 and TRBJ2-3; 10 bases line up with TRBD1. Trimming cost V 4 bases and J 3 bases; bases outside gene matches: 1. The CDR3 is 14 amino acids. Germline loops: CDR1 SNHLY, CDR2 FYNNEI. Here the CDR3 reads CASSGTGGTDTQYF. The CDR3 DNA is TGTGCCAGCAGTGGGACAGGGGGTACAGATACGCAGTATTTT.

V usage is TRBV9 and J usage is TRBJ1-5; the match to TRBD1 covers 8 bases. The CDR3 totals 16 residues. The V gene end was trimmed by 4 bases and the J gene end by 1 base; junction bases not matched to a gene: 7. Germline assignment: CDR1 SGDLS and CDR2 YYNGEE. CDR3 sequence reads: CASSPRQGLSNQPQHF. CDR3 bases: TGTGCCAGCAGCCCTCGACAGGGGTTAAGCAATCAGCCCCAGCATTTT.